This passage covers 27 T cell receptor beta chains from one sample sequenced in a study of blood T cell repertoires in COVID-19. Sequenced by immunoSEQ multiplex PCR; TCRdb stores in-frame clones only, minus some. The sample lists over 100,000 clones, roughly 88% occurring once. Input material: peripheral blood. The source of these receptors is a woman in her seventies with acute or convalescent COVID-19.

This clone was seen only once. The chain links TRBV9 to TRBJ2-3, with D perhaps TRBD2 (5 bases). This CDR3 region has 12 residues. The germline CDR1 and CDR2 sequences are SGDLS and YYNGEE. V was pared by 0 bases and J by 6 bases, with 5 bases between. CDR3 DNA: TGTGCCAGCAGCGTAGGGGAGGATACGCAGTATTTT. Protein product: CASSVGEDTQYF.

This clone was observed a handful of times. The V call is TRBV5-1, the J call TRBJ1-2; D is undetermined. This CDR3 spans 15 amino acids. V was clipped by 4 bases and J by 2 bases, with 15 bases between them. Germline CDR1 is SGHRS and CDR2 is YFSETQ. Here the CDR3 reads CASSEQPGGNYGYTF. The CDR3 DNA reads TGCGCCAGCAGCGAGCAGCCGGGAGGCAACTATGGCTACACCTTC.

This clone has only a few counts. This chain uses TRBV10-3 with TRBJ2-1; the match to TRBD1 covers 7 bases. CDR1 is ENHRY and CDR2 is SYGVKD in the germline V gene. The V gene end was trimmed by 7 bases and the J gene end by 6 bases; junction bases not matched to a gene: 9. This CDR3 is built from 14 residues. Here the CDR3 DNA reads TGTGCCATCAAAGCCGGGACAGCCACCAATGAGCAGTTCTTC. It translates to CAIKAGTATNEQFF.

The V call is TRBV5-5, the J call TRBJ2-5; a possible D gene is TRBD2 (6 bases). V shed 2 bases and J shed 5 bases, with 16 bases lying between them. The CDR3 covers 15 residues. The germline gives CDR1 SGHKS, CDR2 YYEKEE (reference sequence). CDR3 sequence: CASSFRAGRAETQYF. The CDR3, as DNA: TGTGCCAGCAGCTTTAGGGCGGGACGGGCGGAGACCCAGTACTTC.

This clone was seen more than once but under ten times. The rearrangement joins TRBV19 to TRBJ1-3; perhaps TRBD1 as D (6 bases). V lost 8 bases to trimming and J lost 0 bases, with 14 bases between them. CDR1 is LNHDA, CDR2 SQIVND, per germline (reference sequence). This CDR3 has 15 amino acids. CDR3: CASSPDSRSGNTIYF. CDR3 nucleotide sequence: TGTGCCAGTTCCCCGGACAGCCGCTCTGGAAACACCATATATTTT. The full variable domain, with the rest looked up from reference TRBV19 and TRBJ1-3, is DGGITQSPKYLFRKEGQNVTLSCEQNLNHDAMYWYRQDPGQGLRLIYYSQIVNDFQKGDIAEGYSVSREKKESFPLTVTSAQKNPTAFYLCASSPDSRSGNTIYFGEGSWLTVV.

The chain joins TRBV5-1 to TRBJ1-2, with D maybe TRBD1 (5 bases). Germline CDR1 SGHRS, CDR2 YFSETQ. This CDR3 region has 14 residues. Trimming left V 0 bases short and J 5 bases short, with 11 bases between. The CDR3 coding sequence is TGCGCCAGCAGCTTGGCTCAGGGCCCTTATGGCTACACCTTC. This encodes CASSLAQGPYGYTF.

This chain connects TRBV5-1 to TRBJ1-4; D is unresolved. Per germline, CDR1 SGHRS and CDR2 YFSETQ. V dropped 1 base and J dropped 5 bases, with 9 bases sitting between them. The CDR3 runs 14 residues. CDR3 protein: CASSLTAQNEKLFF. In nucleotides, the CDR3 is TGCGCCAGCAGCTTGACAGCTCAGAATGAAAAACTGTTTTTT.

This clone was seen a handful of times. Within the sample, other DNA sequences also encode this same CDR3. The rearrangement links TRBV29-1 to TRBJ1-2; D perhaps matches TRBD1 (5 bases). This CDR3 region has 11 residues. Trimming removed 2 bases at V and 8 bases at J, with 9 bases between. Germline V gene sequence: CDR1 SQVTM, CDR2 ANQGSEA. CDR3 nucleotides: TGCAGCGTTGAACAGGGTGGGGGCTACACCTTC. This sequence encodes CSVEQGGGYTF.

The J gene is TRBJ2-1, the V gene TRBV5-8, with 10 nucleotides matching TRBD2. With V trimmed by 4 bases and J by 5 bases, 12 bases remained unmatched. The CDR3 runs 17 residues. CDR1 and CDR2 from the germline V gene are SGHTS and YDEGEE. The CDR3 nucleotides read TGTGCCAGCAGCGGGACGGCTAGCGGGAGCTGGGACAATGAGCAGTTCTTC. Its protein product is CASSGTASGSWDNEQFF.

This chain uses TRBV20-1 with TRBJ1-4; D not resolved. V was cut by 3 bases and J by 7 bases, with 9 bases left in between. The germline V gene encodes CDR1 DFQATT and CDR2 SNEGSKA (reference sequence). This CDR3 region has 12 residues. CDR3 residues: CSASRPSEKLFF. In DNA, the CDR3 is TGCAGTGCTAGTAGACCTAGTGAAAAACTGTTTTTT.

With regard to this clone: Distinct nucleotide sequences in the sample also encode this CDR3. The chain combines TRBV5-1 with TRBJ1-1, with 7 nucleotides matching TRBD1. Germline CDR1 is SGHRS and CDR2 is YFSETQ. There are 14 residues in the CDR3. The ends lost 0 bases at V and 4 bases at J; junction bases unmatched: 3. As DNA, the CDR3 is TGCGCCAGCAGCTTGGACGCAGGGGGCACTGAAGCTTTCTTT. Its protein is CASSLDAGGTEAFF.

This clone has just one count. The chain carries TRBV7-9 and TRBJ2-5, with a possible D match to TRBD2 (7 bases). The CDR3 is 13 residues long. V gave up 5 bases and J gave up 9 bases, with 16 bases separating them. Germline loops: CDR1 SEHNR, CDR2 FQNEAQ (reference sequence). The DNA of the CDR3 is TGTGCCAGCAGCCCCCTGGGGGAGGGGGCCCAGTACTTC. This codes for CASSPLGEGAQYF.

DNA of the CDR3: TGCGCCAGCAGCCGGGGACTAGCGGGAGGGCGAATAGATACGCAGTATTTT. This gives the protein CASSRGLAGGRIDTQYF. The chain recombines TRBV5-1 with TRBJ2-3; 16 bases align to TRBD2. J lost 5 bases, V lost 4 bases, and 7 bases had no gene match. Germline CDR1 reads SGHRS; CDR2 reads YFSETQ. CDR3 length: 17 amino acids. The full variable domain, its missing parts supplied by reference TRBV5-1 and TRBJ2-3, is KAGVTQTPRYLIKTRGQQVTLSCSPISGHRSVSWYQQTPGQGLQFLFEYFSETQRNKGNFPGRFSGRQFSNSRSEMNVSTLELGDSALYLCASSRGLAGGRIDTQYFGPGTRLTVL.

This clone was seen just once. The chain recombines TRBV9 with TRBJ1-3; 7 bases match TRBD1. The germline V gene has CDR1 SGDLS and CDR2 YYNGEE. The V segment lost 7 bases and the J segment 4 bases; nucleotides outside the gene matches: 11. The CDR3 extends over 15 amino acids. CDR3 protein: CASGKQGIVGNTIYF. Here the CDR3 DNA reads TGTGCCAGCGGTAAACAGGGGATTGTCGGAAACACCATATATTTT.

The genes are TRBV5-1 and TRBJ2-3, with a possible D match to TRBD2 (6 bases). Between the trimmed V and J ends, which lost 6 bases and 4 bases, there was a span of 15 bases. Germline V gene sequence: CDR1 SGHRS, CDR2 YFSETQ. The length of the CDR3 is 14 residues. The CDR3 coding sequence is TGCGCCAGCACCGATCCCGGGGAGGCAGATACGCAGTATTTT. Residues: CASTDPGEADTQYF. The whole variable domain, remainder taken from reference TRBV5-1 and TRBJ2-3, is KAGVTQTPRYLIKTRGQQVTLSCSPISGHRSVSWYQQTPGQGLQFLFEYFSETQRNKGNFPGRFSGRQFSNSRSEMNVSTLELGDSALYLCASTDPGEADTQYFGPGTRLTVL.

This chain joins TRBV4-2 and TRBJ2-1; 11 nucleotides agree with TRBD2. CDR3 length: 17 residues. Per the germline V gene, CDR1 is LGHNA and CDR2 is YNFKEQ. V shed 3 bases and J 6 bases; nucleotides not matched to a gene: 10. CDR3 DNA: TGTGCCAGCAGCCACTCCGGGGTAGCGGGGGGGCTCAATGAGCAGTTCTTC. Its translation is CASSHSGVAGGLNEQFF.

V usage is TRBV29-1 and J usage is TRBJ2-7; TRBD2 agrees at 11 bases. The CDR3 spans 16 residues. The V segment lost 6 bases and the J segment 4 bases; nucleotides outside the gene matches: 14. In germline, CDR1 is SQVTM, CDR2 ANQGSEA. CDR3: CSVQGQNGTSGYEQYF. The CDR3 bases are TGCAGCGTCCAAGGACAGAATGGGACTAGCGGATACGAGCAGTACTTC.

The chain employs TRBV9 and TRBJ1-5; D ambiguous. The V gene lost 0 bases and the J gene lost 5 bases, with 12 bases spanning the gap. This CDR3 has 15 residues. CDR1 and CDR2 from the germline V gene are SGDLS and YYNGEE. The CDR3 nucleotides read TGTGCCAGCAGCGTAGATCCCCAGTCCGATCAGCCCCAGCATTTT. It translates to CASSVDPQSDQPQHF.

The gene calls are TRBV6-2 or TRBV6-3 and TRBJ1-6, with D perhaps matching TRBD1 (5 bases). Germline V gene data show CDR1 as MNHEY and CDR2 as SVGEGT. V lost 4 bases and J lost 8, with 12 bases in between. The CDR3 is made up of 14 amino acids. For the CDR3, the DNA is TGTGCCAGCAGTTCCGGGGGGTGGTATTCACCCCTCCACTTT. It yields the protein CASSSGGWYSPLHF.

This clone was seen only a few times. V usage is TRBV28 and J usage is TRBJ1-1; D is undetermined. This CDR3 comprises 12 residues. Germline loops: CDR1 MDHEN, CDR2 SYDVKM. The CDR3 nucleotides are TGTGCAAGCCGAGTTGGGAGCACTGAAGCTTTCTTT. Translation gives CASRVGSTEAFF.

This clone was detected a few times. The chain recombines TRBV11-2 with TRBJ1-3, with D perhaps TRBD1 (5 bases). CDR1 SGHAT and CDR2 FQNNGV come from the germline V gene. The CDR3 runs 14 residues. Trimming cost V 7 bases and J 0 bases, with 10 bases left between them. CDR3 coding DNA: TGTGCCAGCAACCCCCAGGGCTCTGGAAACACCATATATTTT. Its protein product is CASNPQGSGNTIYF. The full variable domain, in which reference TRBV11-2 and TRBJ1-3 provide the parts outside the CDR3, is EAGVAQSPRYKIIEKRQSVAFWCNPISGHATLYWYQQILGQGPKLLIQFQNNGVVDDSQLPKDRFSAERLKGVDSTLKIQPAKLEDSAVYLCASNPQGSGNTIYFGEGSWLTVV.

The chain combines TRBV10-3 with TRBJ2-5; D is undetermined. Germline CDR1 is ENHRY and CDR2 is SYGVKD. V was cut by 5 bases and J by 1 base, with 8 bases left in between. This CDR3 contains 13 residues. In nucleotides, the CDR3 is TGTGCCATCAGTTGGGCAACCCAAGAGACCCAGTACTTC. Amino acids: CAISWATQETQYF.

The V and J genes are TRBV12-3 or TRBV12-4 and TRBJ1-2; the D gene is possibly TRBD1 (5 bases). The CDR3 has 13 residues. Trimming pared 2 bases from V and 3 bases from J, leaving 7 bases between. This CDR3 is CASSLQGDYGYTF. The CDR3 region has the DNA TGTGCCAGCAGTTTACAGGGCGACTATGGCTACACCTTC.

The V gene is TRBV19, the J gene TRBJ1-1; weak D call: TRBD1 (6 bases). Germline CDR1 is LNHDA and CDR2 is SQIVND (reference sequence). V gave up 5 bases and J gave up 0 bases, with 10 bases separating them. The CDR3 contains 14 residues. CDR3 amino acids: CASSLGAVNTEAFF. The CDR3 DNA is TGTGCCAGTAGTTTGGGGGCCGTGAACACTGAAGCTTTCTTT.

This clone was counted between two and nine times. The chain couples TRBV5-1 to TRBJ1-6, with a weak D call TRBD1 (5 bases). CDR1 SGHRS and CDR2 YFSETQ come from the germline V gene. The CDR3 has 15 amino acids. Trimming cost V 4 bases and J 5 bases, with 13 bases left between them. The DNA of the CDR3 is TGCGCCAGCAGCCCGGGGGGAAGGAATAATTCACCCCTCCACTTT. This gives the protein CASSPGGRNNSPLHF.

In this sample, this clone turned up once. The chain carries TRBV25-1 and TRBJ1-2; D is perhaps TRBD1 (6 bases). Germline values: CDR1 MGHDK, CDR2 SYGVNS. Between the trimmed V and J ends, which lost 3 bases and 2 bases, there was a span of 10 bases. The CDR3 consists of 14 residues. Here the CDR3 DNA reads TGTGCCAGCAGTGAGAGAGGGGGAAACTATGGCTACACCTTC. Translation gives CASSERGGNYGYTF.

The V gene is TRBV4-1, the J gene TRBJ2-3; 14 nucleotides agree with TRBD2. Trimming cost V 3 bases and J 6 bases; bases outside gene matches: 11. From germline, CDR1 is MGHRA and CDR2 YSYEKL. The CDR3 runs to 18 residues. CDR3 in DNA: TGCGCCAGCAGCCATGCCTCAGGGACTAGCGGGAGAGGGGATACGCAGTATTTT. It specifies CASSHASGTSGRGDTQYF.